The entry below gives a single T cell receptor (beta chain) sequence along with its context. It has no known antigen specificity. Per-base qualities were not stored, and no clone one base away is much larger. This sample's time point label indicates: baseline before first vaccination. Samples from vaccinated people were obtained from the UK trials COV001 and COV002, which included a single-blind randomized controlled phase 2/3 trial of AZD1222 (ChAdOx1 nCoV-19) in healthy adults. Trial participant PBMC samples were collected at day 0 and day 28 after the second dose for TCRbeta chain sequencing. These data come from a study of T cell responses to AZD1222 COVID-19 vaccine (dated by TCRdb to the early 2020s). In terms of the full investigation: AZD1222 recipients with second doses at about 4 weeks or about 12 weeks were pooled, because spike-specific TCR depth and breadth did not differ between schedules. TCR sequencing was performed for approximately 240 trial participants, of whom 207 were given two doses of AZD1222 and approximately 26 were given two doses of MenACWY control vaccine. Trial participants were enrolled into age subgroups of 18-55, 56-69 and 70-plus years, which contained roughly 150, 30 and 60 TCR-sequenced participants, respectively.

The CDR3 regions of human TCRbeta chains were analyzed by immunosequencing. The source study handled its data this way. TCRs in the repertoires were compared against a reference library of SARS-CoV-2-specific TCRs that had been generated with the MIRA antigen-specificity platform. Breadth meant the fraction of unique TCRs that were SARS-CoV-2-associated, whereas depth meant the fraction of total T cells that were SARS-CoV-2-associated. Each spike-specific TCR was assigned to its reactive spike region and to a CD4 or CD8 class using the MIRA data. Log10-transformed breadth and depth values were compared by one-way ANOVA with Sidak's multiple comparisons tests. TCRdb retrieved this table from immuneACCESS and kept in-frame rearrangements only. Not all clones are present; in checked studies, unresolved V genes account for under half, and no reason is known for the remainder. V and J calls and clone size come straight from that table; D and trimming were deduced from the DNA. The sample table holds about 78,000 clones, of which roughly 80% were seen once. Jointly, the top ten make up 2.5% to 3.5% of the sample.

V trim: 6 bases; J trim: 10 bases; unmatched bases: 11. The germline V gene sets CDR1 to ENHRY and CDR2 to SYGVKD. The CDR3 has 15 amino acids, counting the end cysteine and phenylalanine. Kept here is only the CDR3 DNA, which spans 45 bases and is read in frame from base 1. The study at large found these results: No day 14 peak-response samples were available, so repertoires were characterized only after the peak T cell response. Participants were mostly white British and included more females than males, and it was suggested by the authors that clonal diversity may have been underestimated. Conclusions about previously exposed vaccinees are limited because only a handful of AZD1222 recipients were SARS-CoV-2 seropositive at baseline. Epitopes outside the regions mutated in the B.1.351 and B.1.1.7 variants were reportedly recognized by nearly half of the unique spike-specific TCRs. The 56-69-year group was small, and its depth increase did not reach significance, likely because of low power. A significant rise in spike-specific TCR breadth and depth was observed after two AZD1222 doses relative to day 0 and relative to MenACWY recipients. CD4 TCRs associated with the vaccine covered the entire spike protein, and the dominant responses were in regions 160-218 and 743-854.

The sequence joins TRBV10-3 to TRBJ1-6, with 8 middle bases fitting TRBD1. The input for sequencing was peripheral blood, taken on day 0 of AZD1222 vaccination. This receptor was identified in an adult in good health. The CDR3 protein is CAISLEDRVDSPLHF. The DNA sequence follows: TGTGCCATCAGCCTAGAGGACAGGGTTGACTCACCCCTCCACTTT.